This note documents a single TCR beta chain sequence. This clone was seen a few times. Its antigen has not been determined. No much larger clone exists at a distance of one base, and base qualities are not known. From the germline V gene (reference sequence), CDR1 is LNHDA and CDR2 is SQIVND. For this chain, trimming is 5 bases at the V end and 3 bases at the J end, and the number of junction bases without a gene match is 7. The CDR3 holds 15 amino acids from the cysteine to the phenylalanine. The entry retains the CDR3 DNA only, 45 bases that are in frame from base 1. The trial excluded patients who had a history of autoimmune disease or were on systemic immunosuppression. In every dose cohort, peripheral blood was drawn for TCR sequencing at baseline, cycle 4 day 1, and cycle 7 day 1. Samples were obtained from an open-label, multicenter, first-in-human phase I dose-escalation trial of ivuxolimab. Adults with locally advanced or metastatic melanoma, renal cell carcinoma, hepatocellular carcinoma or head and neck squamous cell carcinoma were enrolled in the trial. Before TCR sequencing, CD4+ T cells and CD8+ T cells were sorted from peripheral blood as separate populations.

To sequence the TCRbeta CDR3 region, genomic DNA was isolated from the sorted cells. TCRbeta CDR3 regions were sequenced using the immunoSEQ Assay. The clones in this table, taken by TCRdb from immuneACCESS, are in-frame only. Not every clone is retained; where verified, under half of the shortfall comes from an unresolved V gene, and the cause of the rest is unknown. In this sample the table shows 30,000 to 40,000 clones, 65% to 85% of which occur a single time. The ten biggest clones cover approximately 14% of the sample. The sample is drawn from a study of OX40 agonist ivuxolimab in advanced cancers. Background for the entire study: The costimulatory receptor OX40 (CD134) was targeted by ivuxolimab, a fully human IgG2 agonistic monoclonal antibody. Intravenous ivuxolimab was administered to patients every 2 weeks at six dose levels: 0.01, 0.1, 0.3, 1.5, 3 and 10 mg/kg. Among the roughly 50 dose-escalation patients, around 19 had hepatocellular carcinoma, around 15 melanoma, 9 renal cell carcinoma and 9 head and neck cancer. In the dose-escalation cohort, around four fifths of patients were male, and the mean age was 60 years with a range of about 20 to 80. Prior anti-PD-1, anti-PD-L1 or anti-CTLA-4 therapy was permitted, and checkpoint inhibitors had been received by 40% to 50% of dose-escalation patients. Partial responses occurred in three dose-escalation patients: two with cutaneous melanoma and one with hepatocellular carcinoma. Peripheral TCRbeta sequencing was intended to test whether TCR sequence diversity was altered and clonal T-cell expansion was caused by ivuxolimab. The monotherapy dose-escalation portion (N of about 50 patients) of the phase I ivuxolimab trial is reported in the paper. Overall study outcomes, separate from this receptor: Low levels of normalized T-cell clonal expansion were also shown by some nonresponding patients. After ivuxolimab, more expanded clones were found on average in CD8+ T cells than in CD4+ T cells. In partial responders in the 0.1-3.0 mg/kg groups, normalized peripheral clonal expansion was found to be among the lowest, especially among CD8+ T cells. The antigen specificity of the peripheral T cells that underwent clonal expansion was not determined. At doses of 0.1 to 3.0 mg/kg, clonal expansion of both CD4+ and CD8+ T cells in blood was seen between baseline and week 6.

The sample here was CD4+ or CD8+ T cells sorted from blood, taken in a trial of the OX40 agonist ivuxolimab. The rearrangement combines TRBV19 with TRBJ2-7, with 10 junctional bases fitting TRBD1. The TCR was taken from an adult with an advanced solid tumor such as melanoma, head and neck, liver or kidney cancer. The CDR3 here reads CASSPWRDRGYEQYF. DNA sequence: TGTGCCAGTAGTCCCTGGCGGGACAGGGGCTACGAGCAGTACTTC.